Presented here are 3 T cell receptor beta chains from one specimen sequenced in a study of cytomegalovirus exposure and HLA in healthy donors. PCR involved 60 Vbeta and 13 Jbeta primers. Libraries were prepared by immunoSEQ multiplex PCR; TCRdb keeps only in-frame clonotypes and omits some of them. The sample consists of around 180,000 clones, over 60% of them appearing once. Sequences were obtained from PBMCs. These receptors were collected from a middle-aged woman in good health and CMV-seronegative.

The chain carries TRBV29-1 and TRBJ1-3; D gene uncertain. The CDR3 has 13 residues. Germline V gene sequence: CDR1 SQVTM, CDR2 ANQGSEA. The V and J ends lost 5 bases and 2 bases respectively, with 10 bases between them. The CDR3 protein is CSVRFRAGNTIYF. For the CDR3, the DNA is TGCAGCGTTCGGTTTCGAGCTGGAAACACCATATATTTT.

This sequence joins TRBV4-1 and TRBJ1-2; D remains ambiguous. The CDR3 has 14 residues. Germline-derived CDR1 and CDR2 are MGHRA and YSYEKL. The V gene lost 4 bases and the J gene lost 0 bases, with 9 bases spanning the gap. CDR3 sequence reads: CASSPDGANYGYTF. For the CDR3, the DNA is TGCGCCAGCAGCCCCGACGGAGCTAACTATGGCTACACCTTC.

The rearrangement links TRBV11-3 to TRBJ2-7, with D perhaps given as TRBD1 or TRBD2 (5 bases each). CDR1 is SGHNT and CDR2 is YENEEA in the germline V gene. The CDR3 covers 12 residues. V lost 5 bases and J 9 bases, leaving 14 bases between the germline ends. The CDR3 sequence: CASSVGTDLQYV. CDR3 nucleotide sequence: TGTGCCAGCAGCGTAGGGACGGACTTGCAGTACGTC.